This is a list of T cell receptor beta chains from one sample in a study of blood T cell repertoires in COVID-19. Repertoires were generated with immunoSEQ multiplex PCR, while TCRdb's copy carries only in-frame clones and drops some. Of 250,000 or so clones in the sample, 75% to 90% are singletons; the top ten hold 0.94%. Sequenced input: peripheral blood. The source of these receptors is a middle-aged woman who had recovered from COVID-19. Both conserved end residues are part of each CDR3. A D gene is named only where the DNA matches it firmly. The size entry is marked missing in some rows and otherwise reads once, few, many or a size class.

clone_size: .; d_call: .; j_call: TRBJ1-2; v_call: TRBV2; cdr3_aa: CASRTSMLGYTF; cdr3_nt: TGTGCCAGCAGGACATCCATGTTGGGCTACACCTTC
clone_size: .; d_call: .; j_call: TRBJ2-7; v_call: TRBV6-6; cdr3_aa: CASSSGPQVLPDEQYF; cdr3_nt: TGTGCCAGCAGTTCAGGTCCACAGGTCCTACCGGACGAGCAGTACTTC
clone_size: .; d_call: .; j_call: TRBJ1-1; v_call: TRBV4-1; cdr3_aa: CASSQSTEAFF; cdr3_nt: TGCGCCAGCAGCCAATCGACAGAAGCTTTCTTT
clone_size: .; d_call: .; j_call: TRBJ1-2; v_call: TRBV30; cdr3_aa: CAWSAQGIYGYTF; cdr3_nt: TGTGCCTGGAGTGCACAGGGAATCTATGGCTACACCTTC
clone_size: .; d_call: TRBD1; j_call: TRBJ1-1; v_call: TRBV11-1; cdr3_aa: CASSGQTGLGTEAFF; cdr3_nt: TGTGCCAGCAGCGGCCAGACAGGGCTGGGCACTGAAGCTTTCTTT
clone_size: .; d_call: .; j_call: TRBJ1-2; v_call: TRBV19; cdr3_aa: CASSTRTGLGYGYTF; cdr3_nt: TGTGCCAGTAGTACGCGAACAGGGCTCGGATATGGCTACACCTTC
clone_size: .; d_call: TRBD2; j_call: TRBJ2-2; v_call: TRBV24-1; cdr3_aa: CATSDPFAGAATGELFF; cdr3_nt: TGTGCCACCAGTGACCCGTTCGCGGGAGCAGCCACCGGGGAGCTGTTTTTT
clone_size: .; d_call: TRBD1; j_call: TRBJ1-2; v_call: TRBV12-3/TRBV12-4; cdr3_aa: CASSSTGGGGYTF; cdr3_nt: TGTGCCAGCAGCTCCACAGGGGGCGGCGGCTACACCTTC
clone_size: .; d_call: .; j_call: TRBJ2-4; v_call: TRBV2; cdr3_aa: CASSLLAGDPNIQYF; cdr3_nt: TGTGCCAGCAGTCTCCTGGCAGGGGACCCAAACATTCAGTACTTC
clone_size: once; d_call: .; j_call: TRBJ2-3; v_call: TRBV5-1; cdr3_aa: CASRVGDQADTQYF; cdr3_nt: TGCGCCAGCAGAGTAGGGGATCAAGCAGATACGCAGTATTTT
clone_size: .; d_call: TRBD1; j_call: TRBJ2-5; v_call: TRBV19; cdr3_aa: CASSVTGGAGETQYF; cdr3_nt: TGTGCCAGTAGTGTTACAGGGGGCGCGGGAGAGACCCAGTACTTC
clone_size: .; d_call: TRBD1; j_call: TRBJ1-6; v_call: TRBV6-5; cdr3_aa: CASSLGQSNSPLHF; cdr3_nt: TGTGCCAGCAGCTTGGGACAGTCCAATTCACCCCTCCACTTT
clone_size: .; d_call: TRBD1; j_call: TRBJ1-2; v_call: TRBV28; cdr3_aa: CASSPRDRPIAISSGGYTF; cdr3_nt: TGTGCCAGCAGTCCCCGGGACAGGCCTATAGCCATCTCGTCCGGCGGCTACACCTTC
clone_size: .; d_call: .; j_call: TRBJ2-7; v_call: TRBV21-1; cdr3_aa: CASSNGDSSYEQYF; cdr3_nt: TGTGCCAGCAGCAATGGAGATAGCTCCTACGAGCAGTACTTC
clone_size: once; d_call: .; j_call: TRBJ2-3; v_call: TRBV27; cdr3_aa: CASSLRGGGDRTDTQYF; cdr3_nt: TGTGCCAGCAGTTTACGGGGTGGGGGGGACAGGACAGATACGCAGTATTTT
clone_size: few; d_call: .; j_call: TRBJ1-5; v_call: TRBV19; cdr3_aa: CASSIRPDSYSNQPQHF; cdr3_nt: TGTGCCAGTAGTATCCGACCCGACAGCTATAGCAATCAGCCCCAGCATTTT
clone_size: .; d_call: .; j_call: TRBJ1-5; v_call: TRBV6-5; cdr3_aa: CASREDSYQPQHF; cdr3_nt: TGTGCCAGCAGAGAGGACAGCTATCAGCCCCAGCATTTT
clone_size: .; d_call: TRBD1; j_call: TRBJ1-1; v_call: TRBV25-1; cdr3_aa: CASSTPGTGARGPEAFF; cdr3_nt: TGTGCCAGCAGCACTCCCGGGACAGGGGCCAGGGGCCCTGAAGCTTTCTTT
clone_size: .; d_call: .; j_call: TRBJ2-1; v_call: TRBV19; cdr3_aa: CASTERPDLYNEQFF; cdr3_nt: TGTGCCAGTACGGAGCGACCCGATCTCTACAATGAGCAGTTCTTC
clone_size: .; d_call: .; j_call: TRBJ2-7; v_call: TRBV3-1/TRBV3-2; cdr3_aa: CASSLSWGPGYEQYF; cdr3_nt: TGTGCCAGCAGCCTATCTTGGGGGCCGGGTTACGAGCAGTACTTC
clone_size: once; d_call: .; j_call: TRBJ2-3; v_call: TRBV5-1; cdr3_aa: CASSLGQSSTDTQYF; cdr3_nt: TGCGCCAGCAGCTTGGGACAGTCAAGCACAGATACGCAGTATTTT
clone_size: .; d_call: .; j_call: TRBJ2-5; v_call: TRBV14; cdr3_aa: CASSQEQQETQYF; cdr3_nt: TGTGCCAGCAGCCAAGAACAGCAAGAGACCCAGTACTTC
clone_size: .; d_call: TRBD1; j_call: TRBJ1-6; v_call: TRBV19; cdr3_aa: CASSPGQGSGNNSPLHF; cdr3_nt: TGTGCCAGTAGCCCGGGACAGGGGAGTGGTAATAATTCACCCCTCCACTTT
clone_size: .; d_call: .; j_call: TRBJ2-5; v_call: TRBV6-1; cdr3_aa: CASSDAGETQYF; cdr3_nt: TGTGCCAGCAGTGACGCGGGAGAGACCCAGTACTTC
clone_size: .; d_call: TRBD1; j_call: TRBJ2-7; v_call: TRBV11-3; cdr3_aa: CASSARTGVEQYF; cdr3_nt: TGTGCCAGCAGCGCAAGGACAGGGGTTGAGCAGTACTTC
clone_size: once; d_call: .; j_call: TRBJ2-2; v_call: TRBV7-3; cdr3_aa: CASSLSGGELFF; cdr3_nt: TGTGCCAGCAGCTTATCGGGCGGGGAGCTGTTTTTT